A single sample is the source of the 5 T cell receptor beta chains below, sequenced in a study of OX40 agonist ivuxolimab in advanced cancers. Here immunoSEQ multiplex PCR was the method, and the copy in TCRdb shows in-frame clones only, minus some. In the table there are about 67,000 clones, about 89% of which are singletons. The sample in question was CD4+ or CD8+ T cells sorted from blood, obtained in a trial of the OX40 agonist ivuxolimab. Every receptor here comes from an adult with an advanced solid tumor such as melanoma, head and neck, liver or kidney cancer.

The chain employs TRBV27 and TRBJ2-7; D might be TRBD1 (6 bases). V was clipped by 9 bases and J by 3 bases, with 15 bases between them. The CDR3 has 13 amino acids. Germline V lookup: CDR1 MNHEY, CDR2 SMNVEV (reference sequence). CDR3 DNA sequence: TGTGCCAGTAGAACAGGGCAGAACTACGAGCAGTACTTC. Its protein product is CASRTGQNYEQYF.

The rearrangement links TRBV18 to TRBJ2-3; no reliable D call. With 4 bases removed from V and 0 bases from J, the gap between germline ends came to 5 bases. Germline CDR1 KGHSH, CDR2 LQKENI. The CDR3 totals 13 residues. CDR3 residues: CASSLTSTDTQYF. CDR3 sequence (DNA): TGTGCCAGCTCACTAACAAGCACAGATACGCAGTATTTT.

The chain carries TRBV28 and TRBJ2-4; no definite D call. Deletions cut 5 bases from V and 0 bases from J, with 14 bases between. Germline V gene data show CDR1 as MDHEN and CDR2 as SYDVKM. The CDR3 consists of 16 residues. CDR3 sequence reads: CASSKSPSRAKNIQYF. The CDR3 nucleotides are TGTGCCAGCAGTAAATCTCCGAGCCGAGCCAAAAACATTCAGTACTTC.

The chain combines TRBV6-5 with TRBJ2-7, with D possibly matching TRBD2 (6 bases). Trimming stripped 6 bases from V and 0 bases from J, with 12 bases between. The CDR3 is 14 amino acids. The germline V gene encodes CDR1 MNHEY and CDR2 SVGAGI. DNA for the CDR3: TGTGCCAGCAGGGCGGGACGGAGCTCCTACGAGCAGTACTTC. Its protein is CASRAGRSSYEQYF.

In DNA form, the CDR3 reads TGTGCCAGCAGCAAACGGACTAGCGGGTACAATGAGCAGTTCTTC. As protein: CASSKRTSGYNEQFF. V gene TRBV28 combines with J gene TRBJ2-1; 11 bases match TRBD2. The CDR3 has 15 residues. The J segment lost 4 bases and the V segment lost 6 bases, leaving 5 bases of the junction unmatched. Germline assignment: CDR1 MDHEN and CDR2 SYDVKM.